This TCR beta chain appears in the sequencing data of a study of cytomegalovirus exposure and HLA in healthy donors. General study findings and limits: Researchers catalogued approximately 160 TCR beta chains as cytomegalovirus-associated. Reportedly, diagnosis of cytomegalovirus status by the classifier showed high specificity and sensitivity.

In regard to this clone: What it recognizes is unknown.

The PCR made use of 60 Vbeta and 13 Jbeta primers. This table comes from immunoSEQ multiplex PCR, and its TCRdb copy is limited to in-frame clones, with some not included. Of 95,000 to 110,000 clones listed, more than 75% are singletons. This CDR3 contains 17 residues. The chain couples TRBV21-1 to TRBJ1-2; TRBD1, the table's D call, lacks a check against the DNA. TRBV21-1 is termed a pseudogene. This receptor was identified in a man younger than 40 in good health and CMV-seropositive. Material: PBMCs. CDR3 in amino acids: CASSKFGAHRADYGYTF. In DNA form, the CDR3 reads TGTGCCAGCAGCAAATTTGGGGCCCACAGGGCGGACTATGGCTACACCTTC.